The source of this TCR beta chain is a study of blood T cell repertoires in COVID-19. Whole-study context: Sites in the United States, Italy and Spain provided acute and convalescent COVID-19 samples. The cDNA or gDNA used as material had been derived from T cells, B-cell-depleted T cells, or PBMCs.

Per germline, CDR1 MNHEY and CDR2 SVGAGI. The ends lost 5 bases at V and 4 bases at J; junction bases unmatched: 10. The CDR3 length is 15 residues. Followed longitudinally, the Seattle patients had been enrolled during active infection. Per the study methods: Amplifying reference gene primers gave estimates of nucleated cell counts. The data were produced by immunoSEQ multiplex PCR, yet TCRdb's version contains in-frame clones alone and is incomplete. The V and J calls and the clone size are those of that table, but D and trimming were determined from the DNA. The data hold 100,000 to 150,000 clones, with around 80% observed a single time.

The rearrangement links TRBV6-5 to TRBJ2-5; the match to TRBD2 covers 7 bases. The sample was peripheral blood. The sequence came from a man aged 25-45 years with COVID-19, enrolled during active disease. CDR3 sequence: CASSPGSRGVETQYF. CDR3 nucleotides: TGTGCCAGCAGTCCAGGGTCCCGGGGGGTAGAGACCCAGTACTTC.